One sample yielded the 26 T cell receptor beta chains listed below, sequenced in a study of PD-L1 blockade in urothelial cancer. Stated time point: peripheral blood 6 weeks after treatment start. This table comes from immunoSEQ multiplex PCR, and its TCRdb copy is limited to in-frame clones, with some not included. This repertoire shows approximately 120,000 clones, about 82% found once; its top ten account for roughly 2.4%. The sequencing used PBMCs, collected around atezolizumab (anti-PD-L1) treatment. Receptors were obtained from a man aged 50-59 years with urothelial cancer.

This rearrangement joins TRBV15 to TRBJ1-2; D ambiguous. CDR3 length: 16 amino acids. V lost 0 bases and J 8 bases, leaving 19 bases between the germline ends. In germline, CDR1 is LNHNV, CDR2 YYDKDF (reference sequence). This CDR3 is CATSRDLATSRGGYTF. The CDR3 bases are TGTGCCACCAGCAGAGATCTTGCAACGTCCCGCGGCGGCTACACCTTC.

The chain links TRBV5-1 to TRBJ1-6, with D maybe TRBD1 (6 bases). The CDR3 extends over 15 amino acids. Germline values: CDR1 SGHRS, CDR2 YFSETQ. Deletions cut 4 bases from V and 10 bases from J, with 18 bases between. CDR3 DNA: TGCGCCAGCAGCCAACCAGACAGGAGAGAATCACCCCTCCACTTT. Residues: CASSQPDRRESPLHF.

J is TRBJ2-7 and V is TRBV5-4; D is possibly TRBD1 (6 bases). V dropped 6 bases and J dropped 5 bases, with 12 bases sitting between them. CDR3 length: 12 amino acids. CDR1 is SGHNT, CDR2 YYREEE, per germline (reference sequence). The CDR3 spells CASTLTGNEQYF. The CDR3 nucleotides read TGTGCCAGCACCCTGACAGGCAACGAGCAGTACTTC.

The rearrangement links TRBV5-6 to TRBJ2-1, with D perhaps TRBD2 (5 bases). V shed 2 bases and J shed 4 bases, with 13 bases lying between them. The CDR3 covers 15 residues. Germline CDR1 reads SGHDT; CDR2 reads YYEEEE. CDR3 amino acids: CASSFTGTSYNEQFF. The CDR3, as DNA: TGTGCCAGCAGCTTTACGGGAACTAGTTACAATGAGCAGTTCTTC.

The V and J genes are TRBV30 and TRBJ2-7; D perhaps matches TRBD1 (6 bases). The germline gives CDR1 GTSNPN, CDR2 SVGIG (reference sequence). There are 13 residues in the CDR3. Between the trimmed V and J ends, which lost 3 bases and 0 bases, there was a span of 9 bases. The CDR3 protein is CAWRVGGSYEQYF. The CDR3 DNA is TGTGCCTGGAGAGTAGGGGGCTCCTACGAGCAGTACTTC.

The chain has TRBV5-6 and TRBJ1-5; a possible D gene is TRBD1 (5 bases). With 1 base removed from V and 0 bases from J, the gap between germline ends came to 11 bases. CDR1 is SGHDT and CDR2 is YYEEEE in the germline V gene. CDR3 length: 16 amino acids. CDR3 nucleotide sequence: TGTGCCAGCAGCTTGAAGGGGCGCTATAGCAATCAGCCCCAGCATTTT. This encodes CASSLKGRYSNQPQHF.

The chain is built from TRBV30 and TRBJ2-4; tentative D call: TRBD2 (5 bases). Germline CDR1 GTSNPN, CDR2 SVGIG (reference sequence). V dropped 3 bases and J dropped 8 bases, with 14 bases sitting between them. The CDR3 is 13 amino acids. The CDR3 coding sequence is TGTGCCTGGAGCGGGAATGACGGGGACATTCAGTACTTC. Protein sequence: CAWSGNDGDIQYF.

Here the CDR3 reads CASSQNRGNYNEQFF. In nucleotides, the CDR3 is TGTGCCAGCAGCCAAAACAGGGGAAACTACAATGAGCAGTTCTTC. This chain uses TRBV4-2 with TRBJ2-1, with TRBD1 matching over 7 bases. The germline gives CDR1 LGHNA, CDR2 YNFKEQ. After removal of 2 bases from V and 3 bases from J, the junction contained 4 bases not matched to a gene. The CDR3 has 15 residues.

The V and J genes are TRBV5-1 and TRBJ1-1; 9 bases fit TRBD1. The CDR3 runs 14 residues. Trimming at V came to 1 base and at J to 2 bases, leaving 0 bases not matched to a gene. CDR1 is SGHRS and CDR2 is YFSETQ in the germline V gene. CDR3 nucleotide sequence: TGCGCCAGCAGCTTGACAGGGGGCAACACTGAAGCTTTCTTT. This sequence encodes CASSLTGGNTEAFF. Together with reference TRBV5-1 and TRBJ1-1, the CDR3 gives the full variable domain: KAGVTQTPRYLIKTRGQQVTLSCSPISGHRSVSWYQQTPGQGLQFLFEYFSETQRNKGNFPGRFSGRQFSNSRSEMNVSTLELGDSALYLCASSLTGGNTEAFFGQGTRLTVV.

The V and J genes are TRBV6-5 and TRBJ1-2; D unclear. Germline V CDR1 and CDR2: MNHEY, SVGAGI. The CDR3 is 13 amino acids. V lost 8 bases and J 4 bases, leaving 14 bases between the germline ends. The CDR3 DNA reads as TGTGCCAGCCTATCTCAGACAACCTATGGCTACACCTTC. Its protein product is CASLSQTTYGYTF.

The chain recombines TRBV2 with TRBJ1-1, with TRBD1 matching over 10 bases. V shed 11 bases and J 1 base; nucleotides not matched to a gene: 4. The CDR3 totals 13 residues. The germline gives CDR1 SNHLY, CDR2 FYNNEI. CDR3 sequence: CAGGTGANTEAFF. CDR3 in DNA: TGTGCCGGGGGGACAGGGGCGAACACTGAAGCTTTCTTT.

J is TRBJ2-5 and V is TRBV7-3; D possibly corresponds to TRBD2 (5 bases). V lost 5 bases and J 4 bases, leaving 17 bases between the germline ends. This CDR3 has 15 residues. Germline lookup yields CDR1 SGHTA and CDR2 FQGTGA. The CDR3 sequence: CASSPTGRASETQYF. CDR3 bases: TGTGCCAGCAGCCCGACGGGGAGAGCCTCAGAGACCCAGTACTTC.

This chain connects TRBV7-6 to TRBJ2-1, with 8 bases aligning to TRBD1. Germline V gene lookup returns CDR1 SGHVS and CDR2 FNYEAQ. The CDR3 extends over 15 amino acids. The trim removed 4 bases at V and 3 bases at J, leaving 5 bases unmatched. As DNA, the CDR3 is TGTGCCAGCAGCTCCGGACAGGGCTTCTACAATGAGCAGTTCTTC. Its translation is CASSSGQGFYNEQFF.

V gene TRBV5-1 combines with J gene TRBJ2-5, with 7 nucleotides matching TRBD1. Germline values: CDR1 SGHRS, CDR2 YFSETQ. The junction had 6 bases not matched to a gene; V was cut back by 3 bases and J by 4 bases. The CDR3 loop spans 14 amino acids. CDR3 coding DNA: TGCGCCAGCAGCTCCCCCACAGGGGTAGAGACCCAGTACTTC. This encodes CASSSPTGVETQYF. Looking up the rest from reference TRBV5-1 and TRBJ2-5 gives the full variable domain: KAGVTQTPRYLIKTRGQQVTLSCSPISGHRSVSWYQQTPGQGLQFLFEYFSETQRNKGNFPGRFSGRQFSNSRSEMNVSTLELGDSALYLCASSSPTGVETQYFGPGTRLLVL.

This rearrangement joins TRBV21-1 to TRBJ2-1; the listed D gene, TRBD2, was not tested against the DNA. TRBV21-1 is flagged as a pseudogene. This CDR3 has 16 residues. CDR3: CASSTLRREGRNEQFF. CDR3 nucleotide sequence: TGTGCCAGCAGCACCCTGCGGCGGGAGGGCCGCAATGAGCAGTTCTTC.

The chain joins TRBV14 to TRBJ2-6; D remains unclear. The CDR3 extends over 16 amino acids. Germline CDR1 SGHDN, CDR2 FVKESK. V was pared by 1 base and J by 0 bases, with 7 bases between. In nucleotides, the CDR3 is TGTGCCAGCAGCCAAGTGTCGAGCTCTGGGGCCAACGTCCTGACTTTC. It specifies CASSQVSSSGANVLTF.

The rearrangement uses TRBV5-1 and TRBJ1-5, with 8 bases identical to TRBD1. This CDR3 is built from 16 residues. The germline gives CDR1 SGHRS, CDR2 YFSETQ. Germline trimming cut 0 bases from V and 4 bases from J; bases unmatched to any gene: 6. The CDR3 nucleotides are TGCGCCAGCAGCTTGGGATCGGGGACAGGAAATCAGCCCCAGCATTTT. Its protein is CASSLGSGTGNQPQHF.

The chain joins TRBV7-9 to TRBJ1-1, with D unclear. V lost 4 bases, J lost 4 bases, and 16 bases lay in between. Per germline, CDR1 SEHNR and CDR2 FQNEAQ (reference sequence). CDR3 size: 15 residues. CDR3 region: CASSSYRGRGTEAFF. CDR3 in DNA: TGTGCCAGCAGCTCCTACAGAGGGCGGGGCACTGAAGCTTTCTTT.

The V gene is TRBV6-1, the J gene TRBJ1-2; D unresolved. CDR1 is MNHNS and CDR2 is SASEGT in the germline V gene. The V gene lost 4 bases and the J gene lost 7 bases, with 13 bases spanning the gap. CDR3 length equals 13 residues. The CDR3 DNA is TGTGCCAGCAGTGTACCGACGCGGGGTGGCTACACCTTC. This codes for CASSVPTRGGYTF.

A word on this clone: The germline gene is not matched at one end of the junction; a read error may be the cause. The chain has TRBV29-1 and TRBJ1-6; 7 positions agree with TRBD1. CDR1 SQVTM and CDR2 ANQGSEA come from the germline V gene. This CDR3 is 14 amino acids long. The CDR3 DNA is TGCAGCGTTAAAGACCCAGGGGGGAATTCACCCCTCCACTTT. Protein: CSVKDPGGNSPLHF.

This chain joins TRBV27 and TRBJ2-7; D uncertain. Trimming shortened V by 5 bases and J by 5 bases, and 19 bases separated the two germline ends. Germline V gives CDR1 MNHEY, CDR2 SMNVEV (reference sequence). The CDR3 spans 15 residues. This chain's CDR3 is CASSPNPVGANEQYF. CDR3 nucleotide sequence: TGTGCCAGCAGTCCCAACCCTGTTGGAGCCAACGAGCAGTACTTC.

This clone was observed a handful of times. V gene TRBV6-1 combines with J gene TRBJ2-7; 8 bases map to TRBD1. The CDR3 covers 13 residues. With 8 bases clipped from V and 5 bases from J, the junction kept 8 bases outside the gene matches. CDR1 and CDR2 (germline): MNHNS, SASEGT. This CDR3 is CASGGGQVDEQYF. The CDR3 bases are TGTGCCAGCGGAGGGGGACAGGTGGACGAGCAGTACTTC.

The chain links TRBV19 to TRBJ2-7; TRBD1 agrees at 9 bases. Unmatched junction bases numbered 4, after V lost 6 bases and J lost 1 base. CDR1 and CDR2 from the germline V gene are LNHDA and SQIVND (reference sequence). This CDR3 has 14 residues. The CDR3 spells CASRSGTGSYEQYF. In DNA, the CDR3 is TGTGCCAGTAGGTCCGGGACAGGGTCCTACGAGCAGTACTTC. Full variable domain (rest looked up from reference TRBV19 and TRBJ2-7): DGGITQSPKYLFRKEGQNVTLSCEQNLNHDAMYWYRQDPGQGLRLIYYSQIVNDFQKGDIAEGYSVSREKKESFPLTVTSAQKNPTAFYLCASRSGTGSYEQYFGPGTRLTVT.

The J gene is TRBJ1-3, the V gene TRBV30, with D possibly matching TRBD1 (5 bases). V lost 5 bases and J lost 2, with 16 bases in between. This CDR3 is 15 amino acids long. Germline-derived CDR1 and CDR2 are GTSNPN and SVGIG (reference sequence). The CDR3 sequence is CAWSRPGFPGNTIYF. The DNA of the CDR3 is TGTGCCTGGTCCCGACCAGGGTTTCCTGGAAACACCATATATTTT.

The sample holds a few counts of this clone. This chain uses TRBV7-8 with TRBJ1-2, with 9 bases fitting TRBD1. Germline lookup yields CDR1 SGHVS and CDR2 FQNEAQ. This CDR3 spans 15 amino acids. The ends lost 0 bases at V and 3 bases at J; junction bases unmatched: 2. In DNA, the CDR3 is TGTGCCAGCAGCTTAGCACAGGGGGCTGACTATGGCTACACCTTC. Translation: CASSLAQGADYGYTF.

The rearrangement uses TRBV4-2 and TRBJ1-5; D is undetermined. The CDR3 consists of 14 residues. The V gene's germline CDR1 is LGHNA and CDR2 YNFKEQ. V dropped 5 bases and J dropped 1 base, with 9 bases sitting between them. The CDR3 region is CASSGGISNQPQHF. Written as DNA, the CDR3 is TGTGCCAGCAGCGGAGGGATCAGCAATCAGCCCCAGCATTTT.